Below, 5 T cell receptor beta chains from the same sample are listed, as sequenced in a study of blood T cell repertoires in COVID-19. Only in-frame clones appear in the TCRdb table, and some are missing; sequencing was by immunoSEQ multiplex PCR. Of 360,000 or so clones in the sample, almost 90% were seen once. Material for sequencing was PBMCs or T cells enriched from blood (not recorded which). These receptors were collected from a woman aged 30 to 39 who had been exposed to COVID-19.

The chain employs TRBV6-2 or TRBV6-3 and TRBJ1-6; perhaps TRBD1 as D (6 bases). The V and J ends lost 1 base and 8 bases respectively, with 12 bases between them. Germline V gene lookup returns CDR1 MNHEY and CDR2 SVGEGT. This CDR3 spans 15 amino acids. CDR3 sequence: CASSYFRQEDSPLHF. The CDR3 nucleotides are TGTGCCAGCAGTTACTTCCGACAGGAGGATTCACCCCTCCACTTT.

This sequence joins TRBV15 and TRBJ2-5; weak D call: TRBD1 (5 bases). From germline, CDR1 is LNHNV and CDR2 YYDKDF (reference sequence). The CDR3 runs 14 residues. Trimming pared 0 bases from V and 5 bases from J, leaving 10 bases between. CDR3 residues: CATSRDPGPETQYF. The CDR3, as DNA: TGTGCCACCAGCAGAGATCCAGGGCCGGAGACCCAGTACTTC.

This rearrangement joins TRBV6-5 to TRBJ1-1; no clear D gene. Trimming took 4 bases from V and 8 from J, leaving 8 bases between them. This CDR3 contains 11 residues. Germline CDR1 reads MNHEY; CDR2 reads SVGAGI. In DNA, the CDR3 is TGTGCCAGCAGTTTCAGCGGGGAAGCTTTCTTT. Its protein product is CASSFSGEAFF.

The V and J genes are TRBV6-5 and TRBJ1-5; a possible D gene is TRBD1 (5 bases). The CDR3 has 14 amino acids. The ends were cut back, 6 bases at V and 0 bases at J, with 9 bases in the middle. Per germline, CDR1 MNHEY and CDR2 SVGAGI. The CDR3 is CASRLDNSNQPQHF. As DNA, the CDR3 is TGTGCCAGCAGACTGGACAATAGCAATCAGCCCCAGCATTTT.

This clone showed up just once. The chain carries TRBV19 and TRBJ1-2, with a possible D match to TRBD1 (6 bases). V was trimmed by 6 bases and J by 4 bases, leaving 15 bases between them. The CDR3 extends over 14 amino acids. Germline CDR1 is LNHDA and CDR2 is SQIVND (reference sequence). CDR3 region: CASRRGQGSYGYTF. The CDR3 nucleotides are TGTGCCAGTAGGCGGGGGCAGGGGAGCTATGGCTACACCTTC.